The 30 T cell receptor beta chains listed next were all sequenced from one sample in a study of blood T cells in healthy people across ages. Combining a sample-barcoded 5' primer with a J-beta primer mix, a second PCR ran for about 7 to 12 cycles. TCRdb re-called the 5' RACE reads with MiXCR, one entry per CDR3 protein. The table includes around 1.5 million distinct CDR3 sequences, almost 60% detected once. Sequencing was done on a sample of blood. Receptor source: a man aged 18-30 years in good health.

The chain's CDR3 is CASSQDLADRGDGYTF. For the CDR3, the DNA is TGCGCCAGCAGCCAAGATCTGGCGGACAGGGGGGACGGCTACACCTTC. V usage is TRBV4-3 and J usage is TRBJ1-2, with 10 bases lining up with TRBD1. This CDR3 has 16 residues. The V gene end was trimmed by 0 bases and the J gene end by 8 bases; junction bases not matched to a gene: 9. Germline lookup yields CDR1 LGHNA and CDR2 YSLEER.

This clonotype was seen more than once but under ten times. The chain couples TRBV12-3 or TRBV12-4 to TRBJ2-5; D is possibly TRBD1 (5 bases). The V gene lost 7 bases and the J gene lost 7 bases, with 10 bases spanning the gap. The length of the CDR3 is 11 residues. The CDR3 DNA sequence: TGTGCCAGCACGCGGCAGGGGACCCAGTACTTC. Translation gives CASTRQGTQYF.

CDR3 region: CASSYLGQGRDTQYF. The DNA of the CDR3 is TGTGCCAGCAGTTACCTAGGACAGGGGCGGGATACGCAGTATTTT. V is TRBV6-5 and J is TRBJ2-3; 9 bases align to TRBD1. Germline CDR1 and CDR2: MNHEY and SVGAGI. This CDR3 comprises 15 residues. The V segment lost 2 bases and the J segment 6 bases; nucleotides outside the gene matches: 6.

This clonotype was seen a few times. V is TRBV12-3 or TRBV12-4 and J is TRBJ1-5; D gene unclear. The CDR3 extends over 12 amino acids. Trimming stripped 4 bases from V and 7 bases from J, with 8 bases between. CDR3 nucleotide sequence: TGTGCCAGCAGTTCGACGGGCCAGCCCCAGCATTTT. The encoded protein is CASSSTGQPQHF.

The chain joins TRBV7-2 to TRBJ2-4; 8 bases agree with TRBD2. The end of the DNA aligns better with TRBJ2-7, so the J call may be wrong. Per the germline V gene, CDR1 is SGHTA and CDR2 is FQGNSA. CDR3 length equals 15 residues. CDR3 sequence: CASKLEGGGTYEQYF. For the CDR3, the DNA is TGTGCCAGCAAATTGGAGGGCGGGGGGACCTACGAGCAGTACTTC.

The chain employs TRBV28 and TRBJ1-5, with TRBD1 identical over 8 bases. CDR1 is MDHEN, CDR2 SYDVKM, per germline. This CDR3 is built from 16 residues. Losses at the gene ends were 4 bases for V and 6 bases for J; bases not matched to a gene: 11. CDR3 in amino acids: CASSSLQGGQGQPQHF. The DNA of the CDR3 is TGTGCCAGCAGTTCACTCCAGGGAGGACAGGGTCAGCCCCAGCATTTT.

This rearrangement joins TRBV5-1 to TRBJ2-1, with D possibly matching TRBD2 (7 bases). Deletions cut 4 bases from V and 4 bases from J, with 15 bases between. CDR3 length equals 15 residues. Germline V lookup: CDR1 SGHRS, CDR2 YFSETQ. The chain's CDR3 is CASSKGGAMYNEQFF. CDR3 coding DNA: TGCGCCAGCAGCAAAGGGGGGGCGATGTACAATGAGCAGTTCTTC.

This clonotype turned up a few times. The chain combines TRBV6-5 with TRBJ2-7; a weak D match, TRBD2 (6 bases). This CDR3 comprises 15 residues. V lost 6 bases and J lost 5, with 20 bases in between. Germline lookup yields CDR1 MNHEY and CDR2 SVGAGI. The DNA of the CDR3 is TGTGCCAGCAGCTTCGAAGGAGGGGCAAAGGACGAGCAGTACTTC. This translates into CASSFEGGAKDEQYF.

The CDR3 sequence is CASSMTSGRAYEQYF. The CDR3 DNA sequence: TGTGCCAGTAGTATGACTAGCGGGAGGGCCTACGAGCAGTACTTC. The chain joins TRBV19 to TRBJ2-7, with TRBD2 matching over 14 bases. V was clipped by 3 bases and J by 2 bases; unmatched bases: 0. The CDR3 contains 15 residues. In germline, CDR1 is LNHDA, CDR2 SQIVND (reference sequence).

The chain employs TRBV28 and TRBJ2-6; D possibly corresponds to TRBD1 (6 bases). The CDR3 loop spans 15 amino acids. The V end lost 6 bases, the J end lost 4 bases, and 13 bases lay between the germline ends. Germline CDR1 is MDHEN and CDR2 is SYDVKM. The CDR3, as DNA: TGTGCCAGCAGACTCCAGGGGAACGGGGCCAACGTCCTGACTTTC. It translates to CASRLQGNGANVLTF.

This chain joins TRBV5-1 and TRBJ2-4; TRBD1 is a possible D gene (5 bases). The end of the DNA fits TRBJ2-7 better, so the J call may be wrong. This CDR3 comprises 15 residues. Germline values: CDR1 SGHRS, CDR2 YFSETQ. The CDR3 region has the DNA TGCGCCAGCAGCTTCGACAGAGCAACCTCCTACGAGCAGTACTTC. This sequence encodes CASSFDRATSYEQYF.

The chain is built from TRBV10-2 and TRBJ2-3; 16 nucleotides line up with TRBD2. The CDR3 sequence is 18 residues long. J gave up 6 bases and V 9 bases, and 15 bases lay outside the gene matches. Looked up from germline, CDR1 is WSHSY and CDR2 is SAAADI. CDR3 loop: CASLGLAGGTPFGDTQYF. Here the CDR3 DNA reads TGCGCCAGTCTGGGACTAGCGGGAGGGACTCCCTTCGGGGATACGCAGTATTTT.

This clonotype has only one observation. The chain employs TRBV12-3 or TRBV12-4 and TRBJ1-2; D perhaps matches TRBD1 (5 bases). V dropped 5 bases and J dropped 8 bases, with 15 bases sitting between them. The CDR3 runs 13 residues. CDR3 protein: CASSHPRAWGYTF. The CDR3 region has the DNA TGTGCCAGCAGTCACCCCAGGGCGTGGGGCTACACCTTC.

This clonotype was found a few times. V gene TRBV12-3 or TRBV12-4 combines with J gene TRBJ1-2; D call uncertain. The germline V and J ends were trimmed by 0 bases and 8 bases, with 10 bases remaining between them. CDR3 length: 13 amino acids. The CDR3 nucleotides are TGTGCCAGCAGTTTAGCGCCTTCGTCCGGCTACACCTTC. Translating gives CASSLAPSSGYTF.

The chain couples TRBV20-1 to TRBJ1-5; D might be TRBD1 (5 bases). The DNA matches TRBJ2-3 better at its end, which makes the J call doubtful. The CDR3 totals 15 residues. Germline lookup yields CDR1 DFQATT and CDR2 SNEGSKA (reference sequence). The CDR3 DNA sequence: TGCAGTGCTAGTACTCACAGGACCCTCACAGATACGCAGTATTTT. It encodes CSASTHRTLTDTQYF.

This clonotype came up a few times. The chain links TRBV7-2 to TRBJ2-3, with TRBD2 matching 9 bases. From germline, CDR1 is SGHTA and CDR2 FQGNSA. The V gene end was trimmed by 2 bases and the J gene end by 2 bases; junction bases not matched to a gene: 8. The CDR3 is 17 residues long. This CDR3 reads CASSLSIAGEVTDTQYF. In DNA form, the CDR3 reads TGTGCCAGCAGCTTAAGTATAGCGGGGGAGGTCACAGATACGCAGTATTTT.

V gene TRBV7-2 combines with J gene TRBJ2-1; unclear D gene. V dropped 5 bases and J dropped 4 bases, with 12 bases sitting between them. Germline V gives CDR1 SGHTA, CDR2 FQGNSA. The CDR3 sequence is 14 residues long. CDR3 loop: CASSPQTLYNEQFF. CDR3 nucleotide sequence: TGTGCCAGCAGCCCCCAGACTCTTTACAATGAGCAGTTCTTC.

This clonotype occurred a few times. The rearrangement joins TRBV5-1 to TRBJ2-1, with 7 bases identical to TRBD1. CDR1 is SGHRS and CDR2 is YFSETQ in the germline V gene. V lost 3 bases to trimming and J lost 1 base; unmatched junction nucleotides: 4. CDR3 length: 15 residues. CDR3 sequence: CASSSGTESYNEQFF. CDR3 sequence (DNA): TGCGCCAGCAGCTCCGGGACAGAATCCTACAATGAGCAGTTCTTC. The complete variable domain, with remaining parts taken from reference TRBV5-1 and TRBJ2-1, reads KAGVTQTPRYLIKTRGQQVTLSCSPISGHRSVSWYQQTPGQGLQFLFEYFSETQRNKGNFPGRFSGRQFSNSRSEMNVSTLELGDSALYLCASSSGTESYNEQFFGPGTRLTVL.

In its sample, this clonotype was seen a few times. This rearrangement joins TRBV4-3 to TRBJ2-3; D remains ambiguous. The CDR3 length is 16 residues. The germline V gene encodes CDR1 LGHNA and CDR2 YSLEER. V gave up 0 bases and J gave up 4 bases, with 14 bases separating them. Written as DNA, the CDR3 is TGCGCCAGCAGCCAAGATAGGCCGTTCCCCCCAGATACGCAGTATTTT. Translation: CASSQDRPFPPDTQYF.

The rearrangement joins TRBV6-5 to TRBJ2-5; TRBD1 matches 11 bases. The DNA end lines up better with TRBJ2-7; the J call may be wrong. The CDR3 contains 15 residues. The V gene's germline CDR1 is MNHEY and CDR2 SVGAGI. CDR3 protein: CASSYMDRGLYEQYF. In DNA, the CDR3 is TGTGCCAGCAGTTATATGGACAGGGGGCTGTACGAGCAGTACTTC.

The V call is TRBV6-5, the J call TRBJ2-1; 12 nucleotides line up with TRBD2. Trimming took 6 bases from V and 6 from J; bases not matched to a gene: 6. CDR1 MNHEY and CDR2 SVGAGI come from the germline V gene. This CDR3 is built from 15 residues. CDR3 sequence: CASRPLAGGINEQFF. In DNA form, the CDR3 reads TGTGCCAGCAGGCCCCTAGCGGGAGGGATCAATGAGCAGTTCTTC.

The chain recombines TRBV20-1 with TRBJ2-3; D is possibly TRBD2 (6 bases). CDR1 and CDR2 (germline): DFQATT, SNEGSKA (reference sequence). The V end was cut by 3 bases, the J end by 3 bases, with 13 bases between. CDR3 length: 14 residues. In DNA, the CDR3 is TGCAGTGCTAGGGGGGGACGGCCTACAGATACGCAGTATTTT. Translation gives CSARGGRPTDTQYF.

The chain recombines TRBV6-1 with TRBJ1-5, with 9 bases fitting TRBD1. J gave up 6 bases and V 3 bases, and 12 bases lay outside the gene matches. The CDR3 consists of 17 residues. In germline, CDR1 is MNHNS, CDR2 SASEGT. The CDR3 nucleotides read TGTGCCAGCAGTGAGGATGGACAGGGGTTCACTAGTCAGCCCCAGCATTTT. It specifies CASSEDGQGFTSQPQHF.

This clonotype was found a few times. The V gene is TRBV4-3, the J gene TRBJ2-3; 14 nucleotides match TRBD2. The J segment lost 8 bases and the V segment lost 1 base, leaving 8 bases of the junction unmatched. The CDR3 has 17 amino acids. Per the germline V gene, CDR1 is LGHNA and CDR2 is YSLEER. CDR3 in DNA: TGCGCCAGCAGCCAAGGACTAGCGGGGGGGGCTCATGGTACGCAGTATTTT. It is translated as CASSQGLAGGAHGTQYF.

This clonotype was seen more than once but under ten times. The gene calls are TRBV29-1 and TRBJ2-6; D could derive from TRBD1 or TRBD2 (6 bases each). The CDR3 contains 14 residues. The V end lost 4 bases, the J end lost 2 bases, and 9 bases lay between the germline ends. Germline CDR1 and CDR2: SQVTM and ANQGSEA. As DNA, the CDR3 is TGCAGCGTTGGGGGGGCAGCTGGGGCCAACGTCCTGACTTTC. Protein: CSVGGAAGANVLTF.

The J gene is TRBJ2-7, the V gene TRBV6-5; TRBD1 is a possible D gene (5 bases). The V gene lost 5 bases and the J gene lost 2 bases, with 13 bases spanning the gap. CDR1 is MNHEY, CDR2 SVGAGI, per germline. This CDR3 is built from 14 residues. This chain's CDR3 is CASSDDSAPYEQYF. Written as DNA, the CDR3 is TGTGCCAGCAGTGACGACAGTGCCCCCTACGAGCAGTACTTC.

The genes are TRBV20-1 and TRBJ1-4, with D possibly TRBD1 on 6 matching bases. The CDR3 totals 13 residues. The V gene's germline CDR1 is DFQATT and CDR2 SNEGSKA (reference sequence). Trimming shortened V by 6 bases and J by 9 bases, and 17 bases separated the two germline ends. This CDR3 is CSAQEGVGKKLFF. DNA for the CDR3: TGCAGTGCCCAGGAGGGGGTAGGGAAAAAACTGTTTTTT.

About this clonotype: Because it lacks the conserved phenylalanine or tryptophan at the end, this CDR3 is likely a read error. The V and J genes are TRBV5-1 and TRBJ2-4; no reliable D call. The DNA end favors TRBJ2-7, so the J call may be wrong. Germline CDR1 SGHRS, CDR2 YFSETQ. The CDR3 length is 12 residues. CDR3 amino acids: CASTDGAYEQYS. In DNA form, the CDR3 reads TGCGCCAGCACGGACGGTGCCTACGAGCAGTACTCC.

This clonotype was observed a few times. J is TRBJ2-7 and V is TRBV6-2 or TRBV6-3; possible D gene TRBD2, 5 bases. Trimming took off 5 bases at V and 6 bases at J, with 17 bases between the two ends. Germline loops: CDR1 MNHEY, CDR2 SVGEGT. CDR3 length: 14 amino acids. Here the CDR3 reads CASSRFGEGSEQYF. CDR3 sequence (DNA): TGTGCCAGCAGTCGATTCGGAGAGGGTTCCGAGCAGTACTTC.

Turning to this clonotype: A read error may account for a junction end that differs from germline. The chain uses TRBV7-2 and TRBJ2-7; maybe TRBD2 (6 bases). The germline V gene encodes CDR1 SGHTA and CDR2 FQGNSA. The CDR3 totals 13 residues. CDR3 region: CASSKGDFYEQYF. The CDR3 region has the DNA TGTGCTAGCAGCAAAGGGGACTTCTACGAGCAGTACTTC.